One T cell receptor beta chain is described in this entry. Under the authors' procedure: Using reference gene primer amplification, nucleated cell counts were estimated. Libraries were prepared by immunoSEQ multiplex PCR; TCRdb keeps only in-frame clonotypes and omits some of them. The DNA was the basis for D and trimming; V, J and clone size are from that table. The sample has about 44,000 clones, 75% to 90% seen once. The sample belongs to a study of blood T cell repertoires in COVID-19. Study details: The United States, Italy and Spain were the sources of the acute and convalescent COVID-19 samples. PBMCs, B-cell-depleted T cells, or T cells were the source of the cDNA or gDNA that made up the material.

V lost 4 bases to trimming and J lost 7 bases, with 13 bases between them. CDR3 length: 13 residues. The V gene's germline CDR1 is LGHDT and CDR2 YNNKEL (reference sequence). This TCR came from a woman between 40 and 55 years old with acute or convalescent COVID-19. The specimen sequenced was peripheral blood. This rearrangement joins TRBV3-1 (or the pseudogene TRBV3-2) to TRBJ1-1; D is uncertain. The CDR3 is CASSPFQRGEAFF. The CDR3 coding sequence is TGTGCCAGCAGCCCCTTCCAGAGAGGTGAAGCTTTCTTT.